This TCR beta chain was retrieved from a study of blood T cell repertoires in COVID-19. Study overall: COVID-19 samples from acute and convalescent phases originated in the United States, Italy and Spain. PBMCs, B-cell-depleted T cells, or T cells were the source of the cDNA or gDNA that made up the material.

Original processing notes: Estimates of nucleated cell counts were drawn from the amplification of reference gene primers. The protocol was immunoSEQ multiplex PCR, while the TCRdb copy is restricted to in-frame clones and leaves out a portion. V, J and clone size were drawn from that table, and D and trimming were deduced from the DNA. Found here are tens of thousands of clones, 68% of them singletons; the top ten hold 8.8%. This clone appeared a few times. This TCR was recovered from an older woman with acute or convalescent COVID-19. Sequencing was performed on peripheral blood.

The CDR3 is CASSSPGTSGEETQYF. The CDR3 nucleotides read TGTGCCAGCAGCTCGCCGGGGACTAGCGGGGAAGAGACCCAGTACTTC. The V call is TRBV5-6, the J call TRBJ2-5; 13 nucleotides line up with TRBD2. J was trimmed by 3 bases and V by 3 bases; bases with no gene match: 5. CDR1 and CDR2 (germline): SGHDT, YYEEEE. The CDR3 is 16 amino acids.